This T cell receptor beta chain appears in the sequencing data of a study of cytomegalovirus exposure and HLA in healthy donors. The overall study: The 90 to 150 validation repertoires were produced on the same platform as the roughly 670 repertoires of the first cohort. This was reported in a later analysis.

The approximately 120-subject validation cohort, separate from the roughly 670-subject first cohort, included the donors. This clone showed up many times. Its antigen is as yet unknown. Method: immunoSEQ multiplex PCR; TCRdb's copy keeps in-frame clones and lacks some. The repertoire holds approximately 140,000 clones, with around nine tenths as singletons. Findings and caveats of the study: Most TCR sequences were uncommon, yet certain public TCRs appeared in many donors.

This TCR came from a man between 18 and 29 years old in good health and CMV-seropositive. The sample comprised PBMCs.

The CDR3 is CSVDMVAGVEQFF. The CDR3 nucleotides are TGCAGCGTTGATATGGTAGCGGGAGTGGAGCAGTTCTTC. The chain uses TRBV29-1 and TRBJ2-1; 9 nucleotides line up with TRBD2. The CDR3 sequence is 13 residues long. The V and J ends lost 3 bases and 10 bases, in that order; junction bases with no gene match: 7. Germline CDR1 reads SQVTM; CDR2 reads ANQGSEA.